These 16 T cell receptor beta chains were all obtained from the same sample, sequenced in a study of blood T cell repertoires in COVID-19. Clones were read by immunoSEQ multiplex PCR, and TCRdb kept only the in-frame ones, dropping some. The sample has over 250,000 clones, more than 70% seen once. The sample consisted of PBMCs or T cells enriched from blood (not recorded which). The receptor source for this set is a woman in her sixties or seventies in a cohort exposed to, infected with or recovered from COVID-19 (not recorded which).

The CDR3 sequence is CASSGGLAGIYEQYF. The CDR3 DNA follows: TGTGCCAGCAGTGGGGGACTAGCGGGTATCTACGAGCAGTACTTC. This sequence joins TRBV6-2 or TRBV6-3 and TRBJ2-7, with 12 bases lining up with TRBD2. From germline, CDR1 is MNHEY and CDR2 SVGEGT. Germline trimming cut 5 bases from V and 3 bases from J; bases unmatched to any gene: 5. The CDR3 runs 15 residues.

V gene TRBV15 combines with J gene TRBJ2-3; no clear D. Germline CDR1 and CDR2: LNHNV and YYDKDF (reference sequence). The CDR3 runs to 14 residues. V lost 1 base to trimming and J lost 2 bases, with 7 bases between them. CDR3: CATSRGGFTDTQYF. In DNA form, the CDR3 reads TGTGCCACCAGCAGAGGCGGATTCACAGATACGCAGTATTTT.

The CDR3 here is CSVARRLNTEAFF. The CDR3 coding sequence is TGCAGCGTTGCGCGGAGATTGAACACTGAAGCTTTCTTT. The rearrangement links TRBV29-1 to TRBJ1-1; D is ambiguous. Germline assignment: CDR1 SQVTM and CDR2 ANQGSEA. This CDR3 comprises 13 residues. Trimming shortened V by 4 bases and J by 0 bases, and 9 bases separated the two germline ends. The variable domain in full, completed from reference TRBV29-1 and TRBJ1-1, reads SAVISQKPSRDICQRGTSLTIQCQVDSQVTMMFWYRQQPGQSLTLIATANQGSEATYESGFVIDKFPISRPNLTFSTLTVSNMSPEDSSIYLCSVARRLNTEAFFGQGTRLTVV.

The V gene is TRBV30, the J gene TRBJ1-2; D is perhaps TRBD1 (6 bases). V gave up 2 bases and J gave up 8 bases, with 9 bases separating them. Germline V gene data show CDR1 as GTSNPN and CDR2 as SVGIG (reference sequence). The CDR3 totals 11 residues. Here the CDR3 DNA reads TGTGCCTGGAGTCTTGGGGGCGGCTACACCTTC. It specifies CAWSLGGGYTF.

This sequence joins TRBV4-1 and TRBJ2-1; TRBD2 matches 12 bases. CDR1 is MGHRA and CDR2 is YSYEKL in the germline V gene. The trim removed 0 bases at V and 7 bases at J, leaving 7 bases unmatched. This CDR3 contains 17 residues. The DNA of the CDR3 is TGCGCCAGCAGCCAAGATGAGACTAGCGGGAGTTGGAATGAGCAGTTCTTC. Its translation is CASSQDETSGSWNEQFF.

The chain combines TRBV27 with TRBJ1-1; 12 bases agree with TRBD1. V was clipped by 5 bases and J by 0 bases; unmatched bases: 10. CDR1 is MNHEY, CDR2 SMNVEV, per germline (reference sequence). The CDR3 length is 18 residues. The CDR3 loop is CASSPRDRGLFMNTEAFF. The CDR3 nucleotides read TGTGCCAGCAGTCCCAGGGACAGGGGGCTGTTCATGAACACTGAAGCTTTCTTT.

V is TRBV7-2 and J is TRBJ2-4, with unresolved D. The V end lost 1 base, the J end lost 0 bases, and 13 bases lay between the germline ends. The germline gives CDR1 SGHTA, CDR2 FQGNSA. The length of the CDR3 is 17 residues. The CDR3, as DNA: TGTGCCAGCAGCTTAGGGGCAGGCGAAGGAGCCAAAAACATTCAGTACTTC. Protein: CASSLGAGEGAKNIQYF. Looking up the rest from reference TRBV7-2 and TRBJ2-4 gives the full variable domain: GAGVSQSPSNKVTEKGKDVELRCDPISGHTALYWYRQSLGQGLEFLIYFQGNSAPDKSGLPSDRFSAERTGGSVSTLTIQRTQQEDSAVYLCASSLGAGEGAKNIQYFGAGTRLSVL.

The CDR3 DNA reads as TGTGCCAGCAGTTCCCCTCCGGGACAGGGGGCCCCCTACGAGCAGTACTTC. The encoded protein is CASSSPPGQGAPYEQYF. The chain has TRBV6-2 or TRBV6-3 and TRBJ2-7, with TRBD1 matching over 12 bases. The CDR3 is made up of 17 amino acids. Trimming removed 4 bases from V and 2 bases from J; junction bases left unmatched: 9. Germline V lookup: CDR1 MNHEY, CDR2 SVGEGT.

The rearrangement uses TRBV5-4 and TRBJ2-1; 8 positions agree with TRBD2. This CDR3 has 15 amino acids. V was clipped by 0 bases and J by 6 bases; unmatched bases: 5. Germline V lookup: CDR1 SGHNT, CDR2 YYREEE (reference sequence). The CDR3 region has the DNA TGTGCCAGCAGCTTGGAACCTACTAGCGGCAATGAGCAGTTCTTC. It is translated as CASSLEPTSGNEQFF.

This chain connects TRBV5-1 to TRBJ2-7; tentatively, D is TRBD1 (6 bases). CDR3 length equals 16 residues. CDR1 is SGHRS, CDR2 YFSETQ, per germline. With 0 bases removed from V and 0 bases from J, the gap between germline ends came to 13 bases. CDR3 region: CASSLDGQGSSYEQYF. The CDR3 nucleotides read TGCGCCAGCAGCTTGGATGGGCAGGGGAGCTCCTACGAGCAGTACTTC.

The chain uses TRBV7-8 and TRBJ1-2; D not certain. Germline V gives CDR1 SGHVS, CDR2 FQNEAQ. Trimming cost V 4 bases and J 6 bases, with 9 bases left between them. The CDR3 extends over 12 amino acids. CDR3 residues: CASSWETHGYTF. DNA for the CDR3: TGTGCCAGCAGCTGGGAGACACATGGCTACACCTTC.

This clone was counted a single time. The chain combines TRBV9 with TRBJ1-2, with TRBD1 as a possible D gene (6 bases). Trimming took off 3 bases at V and 7 bases at J, with 13 bases between the two ends. The CDR3 is 13 residues long. Germline CDR1 reads SGDLS; CDR2 reads YYNGEE. The CDR3 region is CASSEGHASGYTF. CDR3 DNA: TGTGCCAGCAGCGAGGGACATGCGAGTGGCTACACCTTC.

The chain joins TRBV20-1 to TRBJ2-7; a weak D match, TRBD1 (5 bases). Germline CDR1 reads DFQATT; CDR2 reads SNEGSKA (reference sequence). The V and J ends lost 3 bases and 0 bases respectively, with 12 bases between them. The CDR3 consists of 14 residues. CDR3 bases: TGCAGTGCTAGTAGGCCTGGGGCCTCCTACGAGCAGTACTTC. Translated, it gives CSASRPGASYEQYF.

The rearrangement links TRBV5-4 to TRBJ1-2; tentatively, D is TRBD1 (6 bases). Germline-derived CDR1 and CDR2 are SGHNT and YYREEE (reference sequence). This CDR3 region has 15 residues. V lost 7 bases to trimming and J lost 5 bases, with 21 bases between them. The DNA for the CDR3 is TGTGCCAGCCAGCCCCGAGGGGGAAGAGGATATGGCTACACCTTC. This translates into CASQPRGGRGYGYTF.

The chain has TRBV10-2 and TRBJ2-3; 8 nucleotides match TRBD2. CDR1 WSHSY and CDR2 SAAADI come from the germline V gene. The CDR3 contains 13 residues. Trimming at V came to 8 bases and at J to 6 bases, leaving 7 bases not matched to a gene. The CDR3, as DNA: TGCGCCAGCGGCGGACTAGCAGGGGATACGCAGTATTTT. It specifies CASGGLAGDTQYF.

The chain couples TRBV19 to TRBJ1-1; D remains unclear. Germline loops: CDR1 LNHDA, CDR2 SQIVND (reference sequence). V was clipped by 4 bases and J by 1 base, with 16 bases between them. This CDR3 is built from 16 residues. The CDR3 DNA is TGTGCCAGTAGTACGATGGTTCGTGCGAGGAACACTGAAGCTTTCTTT. Translated: CASSTMVRARNTEAFF.